Following are 30 T cell receptor beta chains from one sample sequenced in a study of memory CD4+ T cells and cytomegalovirus serostatus (dated by TCRdb to the late 2010s). Single viable CD3+CD4+CD8-CD45RO+ cells were sorted as memory CD4+ T cells on a FACSAria II. To prepare the library, the immunoSEQ multiplex PCR assay was applied. Not all clones reach the TCRdb copy of this immuneACCESS table, which keeps in-frame sequences only. Checked studies attribute under half of the gap to unresolved V genes and leave the rest unexplained. This sample is represented by some 60,000 clones; around 80% of them were singletons. Around 1% of the sample rests with the top ten. The specimen was memory CD4+ T cells from blood. These receptors were collected from an adult in good health and CMV-seronegative.

The chain has TRBV5-1 and TRBJ2-2; perhaps D is TRBD1 or TRBD2 (6 bases each). In germline, CDR1 is SGHRS, CDR2 YFSETQ. CDR3 length equals 16 residues. V lost 4 bases and J 3 bases, leaving 16 bases between the germline ends. Written as DNA, the CDR3 is TGCGCCAGCAGCCCAGGGACTGGGGGCGACACCGGGGAGCTGTTTTTT. Its translation: CASSPGTGGDTGELFF. Based on the CDR3 plus reference TRBV5-1 and TRBJ2-2, the full variable domain is KAGVTQTPRYLIKTRGQQVTLSCSPISGHRSVSWYQQTPGQGLQFLFEYFSETQRNKGNFPGRFSGRQFSNSRSEMNVSTLELGDSALYLCASSPGTGGDTGELFFGEGSRLTVL.

The rearrangement uses TRBV5-1 and TRBJ2-5; D unresolved. This CDR3 has 14 residues. Trimming pared 4 bases from V and 5 bases from J, leaving 15 bases between. In germline, CDR1 is SGHRS, CDR2 YFSETQ. Written as DNA, the CDR3 is TGCGCCAGCAGCCTAGACCCATTGGGGGAGACCCAGTACTTC. As protein: CASSLDPLGETQYF.

V is TRBV7-9 and J is TRBJ2-7, with 7 bases matching TRBD1. CDR3 length: 14 amino acids. V was clipped by 3 bases and J by 4 bases; unmatched bases: 6. The germline V gene encodes CDR1 SEHNR and CDR2 FQNEAQ (reference sequence). CDR3 amino acids: CASSFSGGRYEQYF. As DNA, the CDR3 is TGTGCCAGCAGCTTTTCAGGGGGAAGGTACGAGCAGTACTTC.

The J gene is TRBJ1-5, the V gene TRBV27; D ambiguous. V was cut by 1 base and J by 4 bases, with 20 bases left in between. This CDR3 has 18 residues. Germline V lookup: CDR1 MNHEY, CDR2 SMNVEV (reference sequence). This CDR3 reads CASSLFYTQQRQNQPQHF. The CDR3 bases are TGTGCCAGCAGTTTATTTTATACACAACAGAGGCAGAATCAGCCCCAGCATTTT.

The chain joins TRBV4-1 to TRBJ2-7, with D possibly matching TRBD2 (6 bases). V was cut by 1 base and J by 3 bases, with 13 bases left in between. There are 15 residues in the CDR3. Germline-derived CDR1 and CDR2 are MGHRA and YSYEKL. The DNA of the CDR3 is TGCGCCAGCAGCCAAGGCGGGGCGGTCGGCTACGAGCAGTACTTC. Encoded protein: CASSQGGAVGYEQYF.

The CDR3 region is CASSLRGVSSGANVLTF. CDR3 DNA: TGTGCCAGCAGCTTGAGGGGAGTTTCCTCTGGGGCCAACGTCCTGACTTTC. The rearrangement joins TRBV5-8 to TRBJ2-6; D tentatively fits TRBD1 or TRBD2 (5 bases each). The CDR3 contains 17 residues. The V gene lost 1 base and the J gene lost 0 bases, with 11 bases spanning the gap. CDR1 and CDR2 from the germline V gene are SGHTS and YDEGEE. Drawing the rest from reference TRBV5-8 and TRBJ2-6, the complete variable domain is EAGVTQSPTHLIKTRGQQATLRCSPISGHTSVYWYQQALGLGLQFLLWYDEGEERNRGNFPPRFSGRQFPNYSSELNVNALELEDSALYLCASSLRGVSSGANVLTFGAGSRLTVL.

The chain combines TRBV2 with TRBJ2-1; 11 bases are a match to TRBD1. This CDR3 comprises 13 residues. Germline CDR1 is SNHLY and CDR2 is FYNNEI. V gave up 6 bases and J gave up 9 bases; unmatched junction bases: 4. CDR3 DNA sequence: TGTGCCAGCAGGAGGGGGACAGGGGGTGAGCAGTTCTTC. It encodes CASRRGTGGEQFF.

The chain couples TRBV13 to TRBJ1-3, with TRBD1 matching over 7 bases. Germline values: CDR1 PRHDT, CDR2 FYEKMQ (reference sequence). With V trimmed by 5 bases and J by 0 bases, 4 bases remained unmatched. The CDR3 consists of 15 residues. Here the CDR3 reads CASSPRDSSGNTIYF. The CDR3 coding sequence is TGTGCCAGCAGCCCCCGGGACAGCTCTGGAAACACCATATATTTT. Full variable domain (rest looked up from reference TRBV13 and TRBJ1-3): AAGVIQSPRHLIKEKRETATLKCYPIPRHDTVYWYQQGPGQDPQFLISFYEKMQSDKGSIPDRFSAQQFSDYHSELNMSSLELGDSALYFCASSPRDSSGNTIYFGEGSWLTVV.

This chain joins TRBV5-6 and TRBJ2-3, with 7 bases identical to TRBD1. Trimming removed 9 bases from V and 1 base from J; junction bases left unmatched: 14. CDR3 length: 16 residues. The germline V gene encodes CDR1 SGHDT and CDR2 YYEEEE. The CDR3 reads CATLIFRDRRTDTQYF. In nucleotides, the CDR3 is TGTGCCACCCTCATTTTCCGGGACAGACGCACAGATACGCAGTATTTT.

There are a few counts of this clone. The chain uses TRBV6-5 and TRBJ2-4; 8 positions agree with TRBD1. Looked up from germline, CDR1 is MNHEY and CDR2 is SVGAGI. The V segment lost 2 bases and the J segment 16 bases; nucleotides outside the gene matches: 10. CDR3 size: 13 residues. CDR3 coding DNA: TGTGCCAGCAGTTACGACAGGGGATCGACGTTTTACTTC. Protein product: CASSYDRGSTFYF.

The chain recombines TRBV5-1 with TRBJ2-7, with 11 bases that match TRBD1. The CDR3 totals 15 residues. Trimming at V came to 0 bases and at J to 7 bases, leaving 6 bases not matched to a gene. Germline CDR1 is SGHRS and CDR2 is YFSETQ. CDR3 nucleotide sequence: TGCGCCAGCAGCTTGGGTGGACAGGGGGCAGGGGAGCAGTACTTC. This codes for CASSLGGQGAGEQYF.

This chain links TRBV7-2 with TRBJ1-1; no definite D call. Germline V lookup: CDR1 SGHTA, CDR2 FQGNSA. V was clipped by 2 bases and J by 7 bases, with 5 bases between them. The CDR3 length is 11 residues. The CDR3 loop reads CASSLWIEAFF. DNA for the CDR3: TGTGCCAGCAGCTTATGGATTGAAGCTTTCTTT.

The chain combines TRBV5-5 with TRBJ2-7; 9 bases fit TRBD2. The CDR3 contains 14 residues. The germline CDR1 and CDR2 sequences are SGHKS and YYEKEE (reference sequence). The trim removed 0 bases at V and 2 bases at J, leaving 0 bases unmatched. The CDR3 region has the DNA TGTGCCAGCAGCTTGGCTAGCGGGACCTACGAGCAGTACTTC. As protein: CASSLASGTYEQYF. The variable domain in full, with the rest retrieved from reference TRBV5-5 and TRBJ2-7, is DAGVTQSPTHLIKTRGQQVTLRCSPISGHKSVSWYQQVLGQGPQFIFQYYEKEERGRGNFPDRFSARQFPNYSSELNVNALLLGDSALYLCASSLASGTYEQYFGPGTRLTVT.

V and J are TRBV7-9 and TRBJ2-1, with D perhaps being TRBD1 or TRBD2 (6 bases each). Trimming stripped 1 base from V and 13 bases from J, with 17 bases between. The CDR3 runs to 14 residues. Per the germline V gene, CDR1 is SEHNR and CDR2 is FQNEAQ (reference sequence). The DNA for the CDR3 is TGTGCCAGCAGCTTAGATCAGGGGAGGAGCGCACAGTTCTTC. It encodes CASSLDQGRSAQFF. The full variable domain, completed using reference TRBV7-9 and TRBJ2-1, is DTGVSQNPRHKITKRGQNVTFRCDPISEHNRLYWYRQTLGQGPEFLTYFQNEAQLEKSRLLSDRFSAERPKGSFSTLEIQRTEQGDSAMYLCASSLDQGRSAQFFGPGTRLTVL.

V gene TRBV14 combines with J gene TRBJ2-5; D may be TRBD1 (6 bases). The germline V and J ends were trimmed by 4 bases and 0 bases, with 9 bases remaining between them. The V gene's germline CDR1 is SGHDN and CDR2 FVKESK. The CDR3 is 14 residues long. The CDR3 sequence is CASSRTGNQETQYF. DNA of the CDR3: TGTGCCAGCAGCCGAACAGGGAACCAAGAGACCCAGTACTTC.

V gene TRBV4-3 combines with J gene TRBJ2-3; D is uncertain. Germline CDR1 reads LGHNA; CDR2 reads YSLEER. The V and J ends lost 0 bases and 3 bases respectively, with 7 bases between them. The CDR3 consists of 14 residues. The CDR3 loop reads CASSQDVRTDTQYF. The DNA for the CDR3 is TGCGCCAGCAGCCAAGATGTAAGAACAGATACGCAGTATTTT.

About this clone itself: This sample includes further DNA sequences coding for the same CDR3. The rearrangement uses TRBV9 and TRBJ1-1; perhaps TRBD1 as D (6 bases). Germline lookup yields CDR1 SGDLS and CDR2 YYNGEE. Trimming removed 3 bases at V and 1 base at J, with 10 bases between. The CDR3 sequence is 14 residues long. Written as DNA, the CDR3 is TGTGCCAGCAGCGACCAGACAGGGAACACTGAAGCTTTCTTT. Encoded protein: CASSDQTGNTEAFF.

Only one count was recorded for this clone. The chain combines TRBV5-6 with TRBJ2-7, with D unresolved. The CDR3 covers 11 residues. V lost 1 base and J lost 5, with 4 bases in between. In germline, CDR1 is SGHDT, CDR2 YYEEEE. CDR3 sequence: CASSLFHEQYF. The CDR3 nucleotides read TGTGCCAGCAGCTTGTTCCACGAGCAGTACTTC. Full variable domain (remainder filled in from reference TRBV5-6 and TRBJ2-7): DAGVTQSPTHLIKTRGQQVTLRCSPKSGHDTVSWYQQALGQGPQFIFQYYEEEERQRGNFPDRFSGHQFPNYSSELNVNALLLGDSALYLCASSLFHEQYFGPGTRLTVT.

The chain carries TRBV7-3 and TRBJ2-3; 9 bases match TRBD2. Trimming took 5 bases from V and 5 from J; bases not matched to a gene: 8. Germline values: CDR1 SGHTA, CDR2 FQGTGA. There are 15 residues in the CDR3. The CDR3 DNA follows: TGTGCCAGCAGCCTTAGCGGGAGAAGAGGAGATACGCAGTATTTT. Protein sequence: CASSLSGRRGDTQYF.

The V call is TRBV6-1, the J call TRBJ2-6; tentatively, D is TRBD1 (6 bases). Trimming pared 6 bases from V and 1 base from J, leaving 10 bases between. Germline values: CDR1 MNHNS, CDR2 SASEGT. This CDR3 is built from 15 residues. The CDR3 reads CASRETGSGANVLTF. CDR3 sequence (DNA): TGTGCCAGCAGAGAAACAGGGTCTGGGGCCAACGTCCTGACTTTC.

V and J are TRBV6-4 and TRBJ2-1; 8 bases line up with TRBD1. The germline V gene encodes CDR1 MRHNA and CDR2 SNTAGT. This CDR3 is 16 amino acids long. V gave up 6 bases and J gave up 5 bases; unmatched junction bases: 12. CDR3 residues: CASSRLPGQGDNEQFF. The DNA of the CDR3 is TGTGCCAGCAGCCGACTTCCAGGACAGGGAGACAATGAGCAGTTCTTC.

V and J are TRBV7-3 and TRBJ2-1; the match to TRBD1 covers 11 bases. CDR1 is SGHTA, CDR2 FQGTGA, per germline. The CDR3 consists of 15 residues. V was clipped by 1 base and J by 7 bases; unmatched bases: 3. The CDR3 coding sequence is TGTGCCAGCAGCTTAAGGACAGGGGGCTGGAATGAGCAGTTCTTC. This gives the protein CASSLRTGGWNEQFF. Drawing the rest from reference TRBV7-3 and TRBJ2-1, the complete variable domain is GAGVSQTPSNKVTEKGKYVELRCDPISGHTALYWYRQSLGQGPEFLIYFQGTGAADDSGLPNDRFFAVRPEGSVSTLKIQRTERGDSAVYLCASSLRTGGWNEQFFGPGTRLTVL.

The chain uses TRBV5-6 and TRBJ1-3, with D perhaps matching TRBD1 (5 bases). The ends were cut back, 4 bases at V and 0 bases at J, with 17 bases in the middle. CDR1 is SGHDT, CDR2 YYEEEE, per germline. The CDR3 has 17 amino acids. This CDR3 reads CASSPRGRELSGNTIYF. CDR3 nucleotide sequence: TGTGCCAGCAGCCCGAGGGGCAGGGAACTCTCTGGAAACACCATATATTTT.

J is TRBJ2-7 and V is TRBV15; TRBD2 matches at 10 bases. The germline CDR1 and CDR2 sequences are LNHNV and YYDKDF (reference sequence). V shed 4 bases and J 5 bases; nucleotides not matched to a gene: 11. This CDR3 comprises 16 residues. This CDR3 is CATSKGRGSGRNEQYF. In DNA form, the CDR3 reads TGTGCCACCAGCAAAGGTAGAGGTAGCGGGAGGAACGAGCAGTACTTC. The full variable domain, rest sourced from reference TRBV15 and TRBJ2-7, is DAMVIQNPRYQVTQFGKPVTLSCSQTLNHNVMYWYQQKSSQAPKLLFHYYDKDFNNEADTPDNFQSRRPNTSFCFLDIRSPGLGDTAMYLCATSKGRGSGRNEQYFGPGTRLTVT.

V and J are TRBV6-5 and TRBJ2-6; D is uncertain. The CDR3 has 14 amino acids. Germline assignment: CDR1 MNHEY and CDR2 SVGAGI. The V and J ends lost 6 bases and 1 base respectively, with 7 bases between them. The DNA of the CDR3 is TGTGCCAGCAGACAGAATTCTGGGGCCAACGTCCTGACTTTC. It encodes CASRQNSGANVLTF.

The chain carries TRBV18 and TRBJ2-2; 8 bases agree with TRBD2. Trimming removed 0 bases from V and 0 bases from J; junction bases left unmatched: 0. The germline V gene encodes CDR1 KGHSH and CDR2 LQKENI. The CDR3 loop spans 16 amino acids. CDR3 loop: CASSPPGLANTGELFF. The CDR3 region has the DNA TGTGCCAGCTCACCACCGGGACTAGCGAACACCGGGGAGCTGTTTTTT.

The CDR3 DNA reads TGTGCCAGCAGTCTGGGAACCACAAGGAGCCAGGATACGCAGTATTTT. Protein product: CASSLGTTRSQDTQYF. The chain links TRBV11-3 to TRBJ2-3, with D uncertain. Trimming pared 6 bases from V and 6 bases from J, leaving 22 bases between. The CDR3 totals 16 residues. Germline V gene lookup returns CDR1 SGHNT and CDR2 YENEEA. Using reference TRBV11-3 and TRBJ2-3 for the parts outside the CDR3, the full variable domain is EAGVVQSPRYKIIEKKQPVAFWCNPISGHNTLYWYLQNLGQGPELLIRYENEEAVDDSQLPKDRFSAERLKGVDSTLKIQPAELGDSAVYLCASSLGTTRSQDTQYFGPGTRLTVL.

CDR3 residues: CASSPDRGLFSSYEQYF. The CDR3 nucleotides read TGTGCCAGCTCACCGGACAGGGGGCTTTTTAGCTCCTACGAGCAGTACTTC. The chain carries TRBV18 and TRBJ2-7, with 11 bases fitting TRBD1. J gave up 0 bases and V 3 bases, and 7 bases lay outside the gene matches. From germline, CDR1 is KGHSH and CDR2 LQKENI. The CDR3 loop spans 17 amino acids. The full variable domain, rest sourced from reference TRBV18 and TRBJ2-7, is NAGVMQNPRHLVRRRGQEARLRCSPMKGHSHVYWYRQLPEEGLKFMVYLQKENIIDESGMPKERFSAEFPKEGPSILRIQQVVRGDSAAYFCASSPDRGLFSSYEQYFGPGTRLTVT.

V is TRBV9 and J is TRBJ1-1; D is unclear. V gave up 0 bases and J gave up 0 bases, with 6 bases separating them. This CDR3 region has 14 residues. Germline-derived CDR1 and CDR2 are SGDLS and YYNGEE. CDR3 in DNA: TGTGCCAGCAGCGTAGCGGAGGTGAACACTGAAGCTTTCTTT. Its protein product is CASSVAEVNTEAFF.

The chain links TRBV5-5 to TRBJ1-1; tentatively, D is TRBD1 (6 bases). This CDR3 is built from 12 residues. With 7 bases removed from V and 1 base from J, the gap between germline ends came to 8 bases. Germline CDR1 SGHKS, CDR2 YYEKEE (reference sequence). CDR3 residues: CASATGNTEAFF. In DNA, the CDR3 is TGTGCCAGCGCGACAGGGAACACTGAAGCTTTCTTT.